This T cell receptor (beta chain) was identified in a study of T cells in Graves' hyperthyroidism and ophthalmopathy. Study-wide findings and caveats: Most clonotypes expanded in thyroid above 0.001 were likewise present in blood. Classification by a 13 V-J model distinguished ophthalmopathy from stable hyperthyroidism.

This clonotype was counted ten times or more. Its specificity is unknown. Germline V gene data show CDR1 as SGHVS and CDR2 as FQNEAQ. V shed 5 bases and J 10 bases; nucleotides not matched to a gene: 16. The length of the CDR3 is 15 residues. Sampled blood dates from first hyperthyroidism diagnosis, and it precedes any ophthalmopathy symptoms. Source material for PBMCs was over 7.5 ml fresh peripheral blood. From RNA transcripts, TCR beta CDR3 regions were amplified. Primed by the HTBI set, a first-round RT-PCR was run on the TCR CDR3. TCRdb independently ran MiXCR on the multiplex PCR reads; one entry per CDR3 protein. In the table there are a few hundred thousand distinct CDR3 sequences, just over 14% of which are singletons.

Input material: blood. V gene TRBV7-8 combines with J gene TRBJ1-1; 7 nucleotides line up with TRBD1. This TCR came from a woman between 40 and 50 years old with Graves' hyperthyroidism that later progressed to Graves' ophthalmopathy. DNA of the CDR3: TGTGCCAGCAGCCACGGCCAGGACAGGCCCATGGGAGCTTTCTTT. It yields the protein CASSHGQDRPMGAFF.